Listed here is a single TCR beta chain. Antigen: not known. Profiling relied on immunoSEQ multiplex PCR, and the TCRdb table lists in-frame clones only, not all of them. Of about 51,000 clones in the sample, over 65% are singletons; the top ten hold 2% to 2.5%. Baseline was the first blood sampling point, followed by cycle 4 day 1 and cycle 7 day 1. The sample originates from a study of OX40 agonist ivuxolimab in advanced cancers. About the research overall: Of the participants, approximately 40% had some prior anti-PD-1, anti-PD-L1 or anti-CTLA-4 therapy, which was allowed. Findings and limits, study-wide: More expanded clones were seen, on average, in CD8+ T cells than in CD4+.

Per the germline V gene, CDR1 is MNHNS and CDR2 is SASEGT. The CDR3 runs 16 residues. The ends were cut back, 3 bases at V and 7 bases at J, with 19 bases in the middle. The sample was CD4+ or CD8+ T cells sorted from blood, taken in a trial of the OX40 agonist ivuxolimab. The chain uses TRBV6-1 and TRBJ1-5, with D possibly being TRBD1 (6 bases). This receptor was taken from an adult with an advanced solid tumor such as melanoma, head and neck, liver or kidney cancer. CDR3 residues: CASSDRTGGAGQPQHF. CDR3 DNA: TGTGCCAGCAGTGATCGAACCGGGGGCGCAGGGCAGCCCCAGCATTTT.